Below, 23 T cell receptor beta chains from the same sample are listed, as sequenced in a study of blood T cells in healthy people across ages. A J-beta primer mix and a sample-barcoded 5' primer were used in a second PCR of about 7 to 12 cycles. One entry per CDR3 protein, called by TCRdb with MiXCR from the 5' RACE reads. Of 1.5 million to 1.8 million distinct CDR3 sequences listed, about 42% are singletons. Sequences were obtained from blood. These receptors all stem from a woman aged 18-30 years in good health.

This clonotype was picked up a small number of times. This chain links TRBV6-2 or TRBV6-3 with TRBJ2-2; D not resolved. V was pared by 4 bases and J by 0 bases, with 6 bases between. Germline CDR1 and CDR2: MNHEY and SVGEGT. The CDR3 totals 14 residues. The CDR3 sequence: CASSSGSNTGELFF. CDR3 bases: TGTGCCAGCAGTTCCGGATCGAACACCGGGGAGCTGTTTTTT.

This chain joins TRBV30 and TRBJ2-7, with D unresolved. Deletions cut 0 bases from V and 8 bases from J, with 8 bases between. The CDR3 runs 11 residues. CDR1 and CDR2 (germline): GTSNPN, SVGIG (reference sequence). CDR3 bases: TGTGCCTGGAGTGTAGTCGAAAAGCAGTACTTC. Amino acid sequence: CAWSVVEKQYF.

The chain joins TRBV6-1 to TRBJ2-3; possibly TRBD1 for D (6 bases). The CDR3 length is 18 residues. CDR1 and CDR2 (germline): MNHNS, SASEGT. Trimming pared 6 bases from V and 0 bases from J, leaving 22 bases between. The CDR3 DNA reads TGTGCCAGCAGACTCTCCCCGTACGGGACAAGTAGCACAGATACGCAGTATTTT. It translates to CASRLSPYGTSSTDTQYF.

The chain's CDR3 is CASSHGTNYEQYF. CDR3 nucleotide sequence: TGCGCCAGCAGCCACGGGACAAACTACGAGCAGTACTTC. The gene calls are TRBV5-1 and TRBJ2-7; possible D gene TRBD1, 6 bases. Per germline, CDR1 SGHRS and CDR2 YFSETQ. Trimming cost V 4 bases and J 3 bases, with 11 bases left between them. There are 13 residues in the CDR3.

This clonotype was seen a handful of times. J is TRBJ2-1 and V is TRBV7-2, with 8 nucleotides matching TRBD2. The V gene end was trimmed by 2 bases and the J gene end by 7 bases; junction bases not matched to a gene: 7. The germline gives CDR1 SGHTA, CDR2 FQGNSA. This CDR3 contains 15 residues. The CDR3 nucleotides read TGTGCCAGCAGCTTAAACGGGAGGGCCGTGAATGAGCAGTTCTTC. It is translated as CASSLNGRAVNEQFF.

With regard to this clonotype: One base away lies a much larger clone, so this may be a sequencing read error. The chain has TRBV10-3 and TRBJ2-1; D not certain. The germline V gene has CDR1 ENHRY and CDR2 SYGVKD. CDR3 length: 11 amino acids. As DNA, the CDR3 is TGTACCATCGGAGCAGCGAATGAGCAGTTCTTC. Translated: CTIGAANEQFF.

This clonotype was seen repeatedly, ten times or more. Germline and junction disagree at one end, which may indicate a read error. The V and J genes are TRBV5-1 and TRBJ2-7, with 11 bases identical to TRBD2. The CDR3 spans 13 residues. Germline CDR1 SGHRS, CDR2 YFSETQ. For the CDR3, the DNA is TGTGCCAGCAGACTAGCGGGGCTCTACGAGCAGTACTTC. This gives the protein CASRLAGLYEQYF.

This sequence joins TRBV5-1 and TRBJ2-7; D not certain. Germline V lookup: CDR1 SGHRS, CDR2 YFSETQ. The CDR3 covers 14 residues. V gave up 5 bases and J gave up 0 bases, with 12 bases separating them. The CDR3, as DNA: TGCGCCAGCAGGAAAGACCCGAGCTCCTACGAGCAGTACTTC. It encodes CASRKDPSSYEQYF.

This chain uses TRBV20-1 with TRBJ1-1; the D gene is possibly TRBD1 (5 bases). The CDR3 covers 15 residues. The V and J ends lost 2 bases and 4 bases respectively, with 17 bases between them. From germline, CDR1 is DFQATT and CDR2 SNEGSKA (reference sequence). DNA for the CDR3: TGCAGTGCTAGATCCTATCGGACGGGACTCACTGAAGCTTTCTTT. As protein: CSARSYRTGLTEAFF.

This chain connects TRBV6-1 to TRBJ1-1; 8 bases fit TRBD1. CDR3 length: 14 amino acids. The germline CDR1 and CDR2 sequences are MNHNS and SASEGT. Trimming took 4 bases from V and 5 from J; bases not matched to a gene: 6. Written as DNA, the CDR3 is TGTGCCAGCAGTGGCCGACAGGGGTATACTGAAGCTTTCTTT. Translation: CASSGRQGYTEAFF.

Notes on this clonotype: A read error may account for a junction end that differs from germline. The V call is TRBV4-3, the J call TRBJ2-1; 7 bases agree with TRBD2. The CDR3 length is 15 residues. Germline CDR1 LGHNA, CDR2 YSLEER. This CDR3 reads CASSLGEGSYNEQFF. CDR3 DNA: TGTGCCAGCAGCTTAGGGGAGGGTTCCTACAATGAGCAGTTCTTC.

This clonotype has just a few counts. The chain carries TRBV6-5 and TRBJ2-1; 9 positions match TRBD2. V shed 6 bases, J shed 7 bases, and the junction held 7 bases outside the gene matches. Germline V gene data show CDR1 as MNHEY and CDR2 as SVGAGI. CDR3 length: 14 amino acids. The CDR3 sequence: CASRLAGAWNEQFF. The CDR3 nucleotides read TGTGCCAGCAGATTAGCGGGAGCTTGGAATGAGCAGTTCTTC.

The chain links TRBV2 to TRBJ1-6; maybe TRBD1 (6 bases). There are 14 residues in the CDR3. Germline values: CDR1 SNHLY, CDR2 FYNNEI. With 4 bases removed from V and 9 bases from J, the gap between germline ends came to 13 bases. DNA of the CDR3: TGTGCCAGCAGTGGTTTAGGAGGGGGTTCACCCCTCCACTTT. Its protein product is CASSGLGGGSPLHF.

This clonotype was seen only a few times. This chain links TRBV11-1 with TRBJ2-7, with TRBD2 matching over 7 bases. Per the germline V gene, CDR1 is SGHAT and CDR2 is FQDESV (reference sequence). The CDR3 runs to 15 residues. V lost 5 bases to trimming and J lost 0 bases; unmatched junction nucleotides: 7. CDR3 residues: CASSAYRDYSYEQYF. Written as DNA, the CDR3 is TGTGCCAGCAGCGCTTACCGGGACTACTCCTACGAGCAGTACTTC.

V usage is TRBV12-5 and J usage is TRBJ2-7; D perhaps matches TRBD2 (5 bases). The CDR3 has 12 amino acids. V was shortened by 4 bases and J by 12 bases, with 16 bases between the two germline ends. CDR1 is LGHNT, CDR2 FRNRAP, per germline. CDR3 region: CASGSVGATGYF. The CDR3 region has the DNA TGTGCTAGTGGTTCTGTGGGAGCTACGGGGTACTTC.

This clonotype was counted between two and nine times. The chain is built from TRBV7-9 and TRBJ2-1; D might be TRBD1 (6 bases). CDR1 is SEHNR and CDR2 is FQNEAQ in the germline V gene (reference sequence). Trimming took off 4 bases at V and 1 base at J, with 20 bases between the two ends. The CDR3 loop spans 18 amino acids. The CDR3 region is CASSSVLGGVNSYNEQFF. For the CDR3, the DNA is TGTGCCAGCAGCTCAGTTCTAGGGGGAGTGAATTCCTACAATGAGCAGTTCTTC.

The chain has TRBV7-2 and TRBJ2-5, with D perhaps given as TRBD1 or TRBD2 (5 bases each). Deletions cut 7 bases from V and 0 bases from J, with 18 bases between. From germline, CDR1 is SGHTA and CDR2 FQGNSA. CDR3 length: 16 residues. CDR3 residues: CASTRADRGYQETQYF. CDR3 bases: TGTGCCAGCACCAGGGCTGATCGCGGGTACCAAGAGACCCAGTACTTC.

The J gene is TRBJ1-2, the V gene TRBV29-1; D not resolved. The CDR3 loop spans 14 amino acids. Per germline, CDR1 SQVTM and CDR2 ANQGSEA. The V and J ends lost 0 bases and 4 bases respectively, with 12 bases between them. As DNA, the CDR3 is TGCAGCGTTGAAGAGTTCGGGAAGTCCTATGGCTACACCTTC. Its translation is CSVEEFGKSYGYTF.

The genes are TRBV12-3 or TRBV12-4 and TRBJ2-4, with D possibly being TRBD1 (5 bases). The DNA end lines up better with TRBJ2-5; the J call may be wrong. The CDR3 covers 14 residues. The CDR3: CASSFRWGAETQYF. Written as DNA, the CDR3 is TGTGCCAGCAGTTTCCGGTGGGGCGCGGAGACCCAGTACTTC.

This chain connects TRBV7-9 to TRBJ2-3; D uncertain. V was shortened by 6 bases and J by 7 bases, with 11 bases between the two germline ends. Germline V CDR1 and CDR2: SEHNR, FQNEAQ (reference sequence). This CDR3 contains 12 residues. The CDR3 spells CASSSLPYTQYF. For the CDR3, the DNA is TGTGCCAGCAGTTCCCTCCCCTATACGCAGTATTTT.

The sample holds one count of this clonotype. The chain recombines TRBV7-6 with TRBJ1-6, with 8 bases matching TRBD1. The trim removed 5 bases at V and 6 bases at J, leaving 6 bases unmatched. The CDR3 sequence is 15 residues long. The germline V gene encodes CDR1 SGHVS and CDR2 FNYEAQ. The DNA of the CDR3 is TGTGCCAGCAGCCCCCGGACAGGGAGTAATTCACCCCTCCACTTT. Translation: CASSPRTGSNSPLHF.

The chain uses TRBV2 and TRBJ2-1; no firm D call. The V end lost 1 base, the J end lost 8 bases, and 9 bases lay between the germline ends. The CDR3 has 13 residues. Germline assignment: CDR1 SNHLY and CDR2 FYNNEI. This CDR3 is CASSEGVRYEQFF. CDR3 in DNA: TGTGCCAGCAGTGAAGGTGTACGATATGAGCAGTTCTTC.

This chain uses TRBV15 with TRBJ2-3; 10 bases are shared with TRBD2. Looked up from germline, CDR1 is LNHNV and CDR2 is YYDKDF (reference sequence). The CDR3 has 16 residues. J gave up 4 bases and V 1 base, and 5 bases lay outside the gene matches. The CDR3 DNA follows: TGTGCCACCAGCAGAGGATTCAGCGGGGGGGCAGATACGCAGTATTTT. Its translation is CATSRGFSGGADTQYF.